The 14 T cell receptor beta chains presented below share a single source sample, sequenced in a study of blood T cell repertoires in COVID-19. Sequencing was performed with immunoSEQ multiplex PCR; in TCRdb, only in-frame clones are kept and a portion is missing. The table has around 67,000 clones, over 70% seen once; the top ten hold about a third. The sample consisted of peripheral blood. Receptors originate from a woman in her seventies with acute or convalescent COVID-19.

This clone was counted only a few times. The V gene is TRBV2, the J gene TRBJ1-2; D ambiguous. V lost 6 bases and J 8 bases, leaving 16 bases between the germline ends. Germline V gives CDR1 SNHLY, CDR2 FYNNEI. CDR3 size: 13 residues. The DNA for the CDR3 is TGTGCCAGCAGGGATGACATTTTGGTCGGCTACACCTTC. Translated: CASRDDILVGYTF.

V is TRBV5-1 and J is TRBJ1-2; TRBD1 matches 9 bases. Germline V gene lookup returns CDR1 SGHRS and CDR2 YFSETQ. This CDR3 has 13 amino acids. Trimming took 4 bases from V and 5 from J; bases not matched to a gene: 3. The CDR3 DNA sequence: TGCGCCAGCAGCACCGGGACAGGGTATGGCTACACCTTC. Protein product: CASSTGTGYGYTF. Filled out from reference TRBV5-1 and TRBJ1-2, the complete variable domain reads KAGVTQTPRYLIKTRGQQVTLSCSPISGHRSVSWYQQTPGQGLQFLFEYFSETQRNKGNFPGRFSGRQFSNSRSEMNVSTLELGDSALYLCASSTGTGYGYTFGSGTRLTVV.

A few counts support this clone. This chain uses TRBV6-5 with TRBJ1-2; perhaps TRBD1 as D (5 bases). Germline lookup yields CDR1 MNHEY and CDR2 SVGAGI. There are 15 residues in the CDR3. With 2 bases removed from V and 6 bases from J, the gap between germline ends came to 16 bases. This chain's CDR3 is CASSYIGATLNGYTF. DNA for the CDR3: TGTGCCAGCAGTTACATAGGGGCGACCCTTAATGGCTACACCTTC.

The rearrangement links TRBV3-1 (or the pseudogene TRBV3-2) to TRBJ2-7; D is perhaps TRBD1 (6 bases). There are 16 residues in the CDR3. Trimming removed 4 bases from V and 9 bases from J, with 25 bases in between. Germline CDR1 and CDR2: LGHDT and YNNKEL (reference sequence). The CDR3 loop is CASSPTEGGRGRWQYF. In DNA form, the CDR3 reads TGTGCCAGCAGCCCCACCGAAGGAGGCAGGGGACGGTGGCAGTACTTC.

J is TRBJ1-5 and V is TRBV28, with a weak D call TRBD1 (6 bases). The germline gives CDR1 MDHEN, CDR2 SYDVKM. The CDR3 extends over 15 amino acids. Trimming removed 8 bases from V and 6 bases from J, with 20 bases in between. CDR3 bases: TGTGCCAGCGCAGAGGCCCAGGGAGGGGGTCAGCCCCAGCATTTT. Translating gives CASAEAQGGGQPQHF.

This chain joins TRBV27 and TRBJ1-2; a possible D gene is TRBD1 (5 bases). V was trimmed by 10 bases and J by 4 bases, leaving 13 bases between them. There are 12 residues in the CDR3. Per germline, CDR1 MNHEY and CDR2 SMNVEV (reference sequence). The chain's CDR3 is CATVGGVYGYTF. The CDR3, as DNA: TGTGCCACCGTCGGGGGGGTCTATGGCTACACCTTC.

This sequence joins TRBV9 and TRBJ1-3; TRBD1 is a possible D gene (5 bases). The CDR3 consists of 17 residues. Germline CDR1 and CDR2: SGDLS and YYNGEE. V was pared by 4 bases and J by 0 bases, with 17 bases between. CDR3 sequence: CASSTHLGGSSGNTIYF. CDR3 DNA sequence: TGTGCCAGCAGCACGCATCTGGGGGGAAGCTCTGGAAACACCATATATTTT.

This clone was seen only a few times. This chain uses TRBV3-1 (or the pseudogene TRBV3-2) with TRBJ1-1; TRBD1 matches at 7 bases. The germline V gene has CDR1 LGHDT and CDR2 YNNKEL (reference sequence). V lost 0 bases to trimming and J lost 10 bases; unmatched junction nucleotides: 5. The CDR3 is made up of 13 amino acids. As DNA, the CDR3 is TGTGCCAGCAGCCAAGATAAGACAGGGAGAGCTTTCTTT. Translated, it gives CASSQDKTGRAFF.

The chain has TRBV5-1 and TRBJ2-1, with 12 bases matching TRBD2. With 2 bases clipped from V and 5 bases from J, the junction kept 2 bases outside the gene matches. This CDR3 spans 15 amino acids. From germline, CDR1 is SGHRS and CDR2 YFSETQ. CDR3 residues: CASSLSSGGDNEQFF. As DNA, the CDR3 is TGCGCCAGCAGCTTATCTAGCGGGGGGGACAATGAGCAGTTCTTC.

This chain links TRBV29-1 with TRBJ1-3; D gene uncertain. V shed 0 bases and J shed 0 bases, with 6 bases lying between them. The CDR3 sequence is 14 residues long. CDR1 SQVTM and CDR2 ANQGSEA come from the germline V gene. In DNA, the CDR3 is TGCAGCGTTGAAGATAACAGCTCTGGAAACACCATATATTTT. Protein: CSVEDNSSGNTIYF.

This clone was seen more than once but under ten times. CDR3 in DNA: TGTGCCAGTAGGAGGCAGGGCACCGGGGAGCTGTTTTTT. Amino acid sequence: CASRRQGTGELFF. The gene calls are TRBV19 and TRBJ2-2; maybe TRBD1 (5 bases). CDR1 and CDR2 (germline): LNHDA, SQIVND (reference sequence). The CDR3 runs 13 residues. V was clipped by 6 bases and J by 4 bases, with 9 bases between them.

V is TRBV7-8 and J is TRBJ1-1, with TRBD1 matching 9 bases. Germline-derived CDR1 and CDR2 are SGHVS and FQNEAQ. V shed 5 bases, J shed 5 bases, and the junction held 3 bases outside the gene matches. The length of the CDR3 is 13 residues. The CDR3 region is CASSLGTGTEAFF. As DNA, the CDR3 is TGTGCCAGCAGCCTCGGGACAGGGACTGAAGCTTTCTTT.

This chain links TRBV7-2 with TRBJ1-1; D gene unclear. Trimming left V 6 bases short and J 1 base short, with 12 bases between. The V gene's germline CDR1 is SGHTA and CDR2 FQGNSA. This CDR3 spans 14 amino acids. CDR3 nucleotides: TGTGCCAGCAGATACTTGAGCGGGAACACTGAAGCTTTCTTT. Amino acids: CASRYLSGNTEAFF.

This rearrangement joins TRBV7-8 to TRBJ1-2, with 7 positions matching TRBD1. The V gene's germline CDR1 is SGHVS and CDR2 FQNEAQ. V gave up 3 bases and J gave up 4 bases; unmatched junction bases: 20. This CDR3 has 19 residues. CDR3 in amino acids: CASSLGPRTGPARGYGYTF. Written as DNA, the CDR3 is TGTGCCAGCAGCTTGGGACCCAGGACAGGCCCGGCGAGGGGCTATGGCTACACCTTC.